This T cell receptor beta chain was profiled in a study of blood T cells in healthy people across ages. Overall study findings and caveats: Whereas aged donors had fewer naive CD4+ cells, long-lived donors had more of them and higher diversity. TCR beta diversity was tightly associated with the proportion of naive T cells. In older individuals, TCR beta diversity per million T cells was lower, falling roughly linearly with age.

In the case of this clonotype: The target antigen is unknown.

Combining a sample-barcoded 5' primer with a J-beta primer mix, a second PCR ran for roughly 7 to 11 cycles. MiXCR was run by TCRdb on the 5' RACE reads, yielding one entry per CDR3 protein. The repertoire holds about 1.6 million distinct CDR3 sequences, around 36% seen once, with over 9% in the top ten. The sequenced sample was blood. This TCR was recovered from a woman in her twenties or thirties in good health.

DNA of the CDR3: TGTGCCAGCAGCCACCCGGGACTAGGATGCTACGAGCAGTACTTC. The encoded protein is CASSHPGLGCYEQYF. The chain combines TRBV3-1 with TRBJ2-4; 8 nucleotides line up with TRBD2. Gene TRBJ2-7 matches the end of the DNA better, so the J call may be wrong. The CDR3 length is 15 residues. Germline loops: CDR1 LGHDT, CDR2 YNNKEL (reference sequence).